This T cell receptor (beta chain) was sequenced during a study of regulatory T cells in long-lasting Graves disease. The V and J ends lost 0 bases and 4 bases respectively, with 9 bases between them. The CDR3 totals 13 residues. Germline CDR1 DFQATT, CDR2 SNEGSKA (reference sequence). This clonotype occurred many times. Noted time point: newly diagnosed GD, antithyroid drugs for less than 3 months. PBMC RNA served as the TCR library source. Assembly of TCR beta libraries relied on iRepertoire HTBI primers together with Arm-PCR of CDR3 regions. TCRdb reanalysed the multiplex PCR reads using MiXCR and keeps one entry per CDR3 protein. The sample includes roughly 610,000 distinct CDR3 sequences, under 20% of them seen just once. In addition, the sample was reused for a study of T cells in Graves' hyperthyroidism and ophthalmopathy.

This sample comprised peripheral blood mononuclear cells (PBMCs), obtained at new diagnosis, from a patient treated with antithyroid drugs. The source of this sequence is a woman aged 30 to 39 with Graves disease. The chain has TRBV20-1 and TRBJ1-2; D call uncertain. DNA of the CDR3: TGCAGTGCTAGAGATCCCAATGGCTATGGCTACACCTTC. Translating it yields CSARDPNGYGYTF.